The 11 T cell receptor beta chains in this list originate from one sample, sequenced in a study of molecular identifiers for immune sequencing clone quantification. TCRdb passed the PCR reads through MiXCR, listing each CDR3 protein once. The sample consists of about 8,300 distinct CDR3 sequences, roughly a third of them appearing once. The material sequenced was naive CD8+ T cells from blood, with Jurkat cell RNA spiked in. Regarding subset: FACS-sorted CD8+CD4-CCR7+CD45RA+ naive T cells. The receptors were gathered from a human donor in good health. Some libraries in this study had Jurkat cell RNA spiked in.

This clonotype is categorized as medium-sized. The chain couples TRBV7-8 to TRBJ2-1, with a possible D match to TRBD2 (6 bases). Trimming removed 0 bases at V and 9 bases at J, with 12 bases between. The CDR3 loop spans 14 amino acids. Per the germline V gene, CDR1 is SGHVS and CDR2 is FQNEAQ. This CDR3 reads CASSLAGLFTEQFF. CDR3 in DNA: TGTGCCAGCAGCTTAGCGGGACTCTTCACTGAGCAGTTCTTC.

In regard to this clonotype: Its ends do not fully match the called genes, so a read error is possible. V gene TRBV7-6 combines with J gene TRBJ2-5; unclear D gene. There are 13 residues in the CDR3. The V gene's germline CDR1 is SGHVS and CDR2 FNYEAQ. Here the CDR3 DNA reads TGTGCCAGCGGCTTGGCTCTTCCAGAGACCCAGTACTTC. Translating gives CASGLALPETQYF.

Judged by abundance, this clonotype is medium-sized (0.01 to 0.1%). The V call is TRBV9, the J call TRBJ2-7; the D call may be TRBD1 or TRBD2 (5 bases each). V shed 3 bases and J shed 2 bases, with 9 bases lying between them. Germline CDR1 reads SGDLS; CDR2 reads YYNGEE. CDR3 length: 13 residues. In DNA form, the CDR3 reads TGTGCCAGCAGCGAAGGGACCGCCTACGAGCAGTACTTC. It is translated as CASSEGTAYEQYF.

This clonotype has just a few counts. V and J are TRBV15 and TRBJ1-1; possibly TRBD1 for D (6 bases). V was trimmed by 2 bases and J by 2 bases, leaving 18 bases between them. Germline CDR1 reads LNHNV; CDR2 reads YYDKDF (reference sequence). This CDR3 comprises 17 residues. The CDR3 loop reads CATSRRRDILINTEAFF. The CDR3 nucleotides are TGTGCCACCAGCAGACGCCGGGACATCTTAATAAACACTGAAGCTTTCTTT.

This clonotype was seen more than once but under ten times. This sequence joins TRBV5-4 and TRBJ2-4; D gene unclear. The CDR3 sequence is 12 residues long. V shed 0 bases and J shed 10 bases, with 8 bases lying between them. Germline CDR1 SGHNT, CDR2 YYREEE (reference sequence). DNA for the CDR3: TGTGCCAGCAGCTTGGAAGGTGGGATTCAGTACTTC. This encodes CASSLEGGIQYF. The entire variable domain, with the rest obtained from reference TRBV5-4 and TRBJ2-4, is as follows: ETGVTQSPTHLIKTRGQQVTLRCSSQSGHNTVSWYQQALGQGPQFIFQYYREEENGRGNFPPRFSGLQFPNYSSELNVNALELDDSALYLCASSLEGGIQYFGAGTRLSVL.

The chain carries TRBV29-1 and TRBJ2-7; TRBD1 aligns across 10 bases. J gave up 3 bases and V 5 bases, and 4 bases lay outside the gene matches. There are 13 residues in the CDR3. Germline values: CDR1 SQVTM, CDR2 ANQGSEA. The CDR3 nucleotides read TGCAGCGTTCCGGGACAGGGGTACTACGAGCAGTACTTC. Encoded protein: CSVPGQGYYEQYF.

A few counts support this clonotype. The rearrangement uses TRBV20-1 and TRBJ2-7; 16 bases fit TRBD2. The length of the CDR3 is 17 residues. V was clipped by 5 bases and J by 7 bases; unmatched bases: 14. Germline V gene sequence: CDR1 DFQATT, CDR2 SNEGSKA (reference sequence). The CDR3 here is CSALTGTSGRALWEQYF. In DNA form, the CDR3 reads TGCAGTGCTCTTACCGGGACTAGCGGGAGGGCCCTCTGGGAGCAGTACTTC.

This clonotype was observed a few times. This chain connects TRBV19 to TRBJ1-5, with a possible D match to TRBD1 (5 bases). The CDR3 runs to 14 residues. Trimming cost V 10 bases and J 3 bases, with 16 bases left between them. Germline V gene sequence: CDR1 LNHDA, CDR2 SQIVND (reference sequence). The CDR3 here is CATREGGFNQPQHF. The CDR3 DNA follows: TGTGCCACCAGGGAAGGAGGTTTCAATCAGCCCCAGCATTTT.

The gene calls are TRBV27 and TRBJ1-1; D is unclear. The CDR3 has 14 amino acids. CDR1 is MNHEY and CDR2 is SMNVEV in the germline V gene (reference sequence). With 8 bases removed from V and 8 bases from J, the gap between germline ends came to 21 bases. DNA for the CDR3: TGTGCCAGCTGCCCCCGGGTCCCAGGACTAGAAGCTTTCTTT. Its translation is CASCPRVPGLEAFF.

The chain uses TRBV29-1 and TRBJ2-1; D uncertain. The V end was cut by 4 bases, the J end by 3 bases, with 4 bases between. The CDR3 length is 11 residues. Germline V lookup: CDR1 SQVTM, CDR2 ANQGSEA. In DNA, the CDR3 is TGCAGCGTTGTCAGCTACAATGAGCAGTTCTTC. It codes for CSVVSYNEQFF.

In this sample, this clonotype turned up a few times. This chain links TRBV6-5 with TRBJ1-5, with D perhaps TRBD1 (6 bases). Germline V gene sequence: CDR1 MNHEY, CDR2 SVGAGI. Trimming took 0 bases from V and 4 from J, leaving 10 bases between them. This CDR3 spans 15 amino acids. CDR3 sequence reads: CASSYSGAGNQPQHF. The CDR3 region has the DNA TGTGCCAGCAGTTACTCGGGGGCCGGGAATCAGCCCCAGCATTTT.